A single TCR beta chain is shown here with its context. Its target is unknown. This CDR3 has 13 residues. The germline V gene has CDR1 MNHNY and CDR2 SVGAGI (reference sequence). Trimming stripped 5 bases from V and 8 bases from J, with 15 bases between. This sample was included in a study of blood T cells in healthy people across ages. Study-wide points: Fewer expanded clones and more diversity marked long-lived versus aged donors.

Combining a sample-barcoded 5' primer with a J-beta primer mix, a second PCR ran for roughly 7 to 12 cycles. The template-switch adaptor, which had 12 random nucleotides, put a tag on each cDNA molecule. In TCRdb, the 5' RACE reads were re-called with MiXCR into one record per CDR3 protein. The sample has just under 750,000 distinct CDR3 sequences, 22% seen once. The gene calls are TRBV6-6 and TRBJ1-2, with unresolved D. This sequence was found in an older man in good health. The specimen was blood. CDR3 DNA sequence: TGTGCCAGCAGTCCCTGGGAGACCTTAGGCTACACCTTC. Protein product: CASSPWETLGYTF.